Given below is one T cell receptor (beta chain) in context. This receptor's antigen is unknown. Base qualities were left out, and no much larger clone turns up one base away. Preparation of the library involved 5' RACE. Sequencing took place on an Illumina HiSeq 2500. A second PCR of about 7 to 12 cycles was run with a J-beta primer mix and a sample-barcoded 5' primer. A unique molecular identifier was introduced onto each TCR beta cDNA molecule by a template-switch 5' adaptor carrying 12 random nucleotides. Each sample yielded at least 2.5 million CDR3-containing paired-end reads. First-strand cDNA synthesis was performed from all RNA using the Mint cDNA synthesis kit, with priming by a TRBC-specific oligonucleotide. Following uracil-DNA glycosylase treatment, all cDNA underwent a first 18-cycle PCR with the universal primers M1SS and BC2_uni_R. The paper's processing steps were these. Normalization of each sample was performed by random selection of 1 million high-quality reads, each carrying a distinct molecular identifier. Reads with shared molecular identifiers were discarded instead of being binned into consensus sequences. MiTCR, run with a Q25 quality threshold and the strictest error-elimination algorithm, handled CDR3 identification, clonotype clustering and error correction. Lower-bound total TCR beta diversity was estimated with a nonparametric unseen species model using Euler transformation. Using fastp at Q25 and MiXCR, TCRdb reprocessed the public reads and kept productive beta chains. CDR3 protein sequences are deduplicated, and each keeps its most common genes and DNA. These V and J calls rely on TCRdb rather than the paper's analysis. This sample comprises roughly 2 million distinct CDR3 sequences, about 50% of them detected only once. The leading ten clones occupy about 2.1% of the sample.

The sample comes from a study of blood T cells in healthy people across ages (dated by TCRdb to 2014 to 2015). In the study overall: In model experiments, roughly one uniquely barcoded TCR beta cDNA molecule per two T cells was captured by template switching. The study measured age-related changes in TCR beta repertoire diversity using deep sequencing normalized with unique cDNA molecular identifiers. The donors were divided into four age groups: young (average around 17 years), middle-aged (over 35), aged (about 61) and long-lived (about 80). To avoid experimental bias, donors of different ages were distributed randomly across sequencing lanes. For two donors (one aged 18 to 30 and one aged 80 or older), the study analyzed two additional independent replicas of 1 million unique cDNA reads from the same blood draw. Study-level results and caveats: A strong correlation was found between observed TCR beta diversity and the percentage of naive T cells measured by flow cytometry. As age increased, observed TCR beta diversity per million T cells dropped in a roughly linear way, and a significant reduction was already evident by age around 41. Because profiling used bulk unsorted PBMCs, naive and antigen-experienced compartments could not be compared conclusively. Compared with the aged group, the long-lived group had more naive CD4+ T cells, fewer expanded clones and increased TCR diversity, suggesting age selection. Because the CMV infection status of the donors was unknown, age-related changes in expanded clonotypes may potentially have been confounded. Estimates of total diversity from one million sequenced T cells were regarded as lower bounds and underestimates.

After removal of 0 bases from V and 4 bases from J, the junction retains 9 bases not matched to a gene. Taken from the germline V gene (reference sequence), the CDR1 and CDR2 loops are LGHDT and YNNKEL. The CDR3 sequence holds 17 residues, the cysteine and phenylalanine included. The kept DNA is CDR3 alone, 51 bases in frame from the first base. Systemically healthy Caucasian individuals from Russia, some 38 in total and aged roughly 6 to 100 years, were included as donors. Roughly 10 milliliters of peripheral blood were drawn from each donor into EDTA-treated Vacutainer tubes. Ficoll-Paque density-gradient centrifugation was used to isolate PBMCs, with at least 7 million obtained per sample. Total RNA was extracted from PBMCs with Trizol reagent, with at least 5.5 micrograms obtained per sample. For every donor, flow cytometry on a PBMC aliquot measured the percentage of naive CD45RAhigh/CD27high T cells.

This chain joins TRBV3-1 to TRBJ2-4, with TRBD1 matching 7 junction bases. This receptor was taken from a woman aged 40-49 years in good health. Sequenced input: blood. In nucleotides, the sequence is TGTGCCAGCAGCCAAGATTTAGGGACGGGACAGAAAAACATTCAGTACTTC. It translates to CASSQDLGTGQKNIQYF.